This paragraph reports one TCR beta chain. Its antigen is unknown. One end of the junction fails to match germline, which may point to a read error. For CDR3 and TCR beta VDJ profiling, genomic DNA was the template used. TCRdb processed the reads anew with MiXCR; each CDR3 protein has one entry. The table lists 150,000 to 200,000 distinct CDR3 sequences, about 48% of them singletons. The patients chosen for sequencing had shown expansion of CD8+CD57+ cells (detected by flow cytometry). All participating patients were living with severe acquired aplastic anemia. The data originate from a study of CD8+CD57+ T cells in acquired aplastic anemia. General study findings and limits: Any difference that existed in CD8+ Simpson's diversity between patients and controls was not significant. Patients and controls had in common approximately 28 CD8+ CDR3 sequences.

Germline lookup yields CDR1 GTSNPN and CDR2 SVGIG (reference sequence). This CDR3 contains 13 residues. J is TRBJ2-1 and V is TRBV30; D call uncertain. The specimen was sorted CD4+, CD8+, or CD8+CD57+ T cells (not recorded which) from PBMCs. The clonotype comes from a human donor with aplastic anemia. CDR3: CAWLIDVYNEQSF. CDR3 coding DNA: TGTGCCTGGTTGATTGATGTATACAATGAGCAGTCCTTC.